A selection of T cell receptor beta chains follows, all from one sample in a study of T cell responses to AZD1222 COVID-19 vaccine. Profiling relied on immunoSEQ multiplex PCR, and the TCRdb table lists in-frame clones only, not all of them. The sample records 95,000 to 100,000 clones, about 88% being singletons. The starting material was peripheral blood, obtained on day 0 of AZD1222 vaccination. All receptors derive from an adult in good health. The CDR3 runs from the conserved cysteine through the conserved F or W. The D gene is left open where the match is weak. Clone size is not always given. Where it is, it says once, few, many or a class for expanded clones.

>TRBV5-1|TRBD1|.|TRBJ1-4
CASTPNGAGGEKLFF
TGCGCCAGCACTCCCAATGGGGCAGGGGGAGAAAAACTGTTTTTT
>TRBV7-9|.|.|TRBJ1-6
CASSAPGGLSPLHF
TGTGCCAGCAGCGCACCAGGTGGGCTTTCACCCCTCCACTTT
>TRBV11-3|.|.|TRBJ1-1
CASSLSRLNTEAFF
TGTGCCAGCAGCTTAAGCAGATTGAACACTGAAGCTTTCTTT
>TRBV7-8|TRBD1|.|TRBJ2-7
CASSRGQGDSYEQYF
TGTGCCAGCAGCCGTGGACAGGGGGACTCCTACGAGCAGTACTTC
>TRBV5-1|.|.|TRBJ2-7
CASSAPGTGTYEQYF
TGCGCCAGCAGCGCGCCCGGGACTGGGACTTACGAGCAGTACTTC
>TRBV5-1|TRBD1|.|TRBJ1-2
CASSLTTGDYGYTF
TGCGCCAGCAGCTTGACAACAGGGGACTATGGCTACACCTTC
>TRBV7-9|.|.|TRBJ1-2
CASSLDNSYGYTF
TGTGCCAGCAGCTTAGACAACAGCTATGGCTACACCTTC
>TRBV7-9|.|.|TRBJ2-7
CASSPRVRVYEQYF
TGTGCCAGCAGCCCCCGAGTCAGGGTCTACGAGCAGTACTTC
>TRBV5-5|TRBD1|.|TRBJ1-5
CASSLVAGQETQHF
TGTGCCAGCAGCTTGGTAGCGGGACAGGAGACCCAGCATTTT
>TRBV5-1|.|.|TRBJ1-1
CASSMGAMNTEAFF
TGCGCCAGCAGTATGGGCGCCATGAACACTGAAGCTTTCTTT
>TRBV30|.|.|TRBJ2-2
CAWTGPEWAGGLVTGELFF
TGTGCCTGGACCGGACCCGAGTGGGCGGGCGGCTTGGTCACCGGGGAGCTGTTTTTT
>TRBV6-2/TRBV6-3|.|few|TRBJ1-3
CASSSQTVGNTIYF
TGTGCCAGCAGTTCCCAGACGGTTGGAAACACCATATATTTT
>TRBV29-1|.|.|TRBJ2-7
CSVEVGGRYEQYF
TGCAGCGTTGAAGTGGGAGGACGCTACGAGCAGTACTTC
>TRBV29-1|.|.|TRBJ2-5
CSVRDTYQETQYF
TGCAGCGTCCGGGACACCTACCAAGAGACCCAGTACTTC
>TRBV4-1|TRBD1|few|TRBJ1-2
CASSPDRGGYGYTF
TGCGCCAGCAGCCCGGACAGGGGGGGCTATGGCTACACCTTC
>TRBV7-3|TRBD1|.|TRBJ1-6
CASRSTGDNSPLHF
TGTGCCAGCAGATCGACAGGGGATAATTCACCCCTCCACTTT
>TRBV30|.|.|TRBJ1-1
CAWSIGDSTEAFF
TGTGCCTGGAGTATAGGGGACTCCACTGAAGCTTTCTTT
>TRBV5-1|TRBD1|.|TRBJ1-3
CASSFSSGQAGNTIYF
TGCGCCAGCAGCTTTAGTAGTGGACAGGCTGGAAACACCATATATTTT
>TRBV5-1|.|.|TRBJ2-7
CASYETEGEQYF
TGCGCCAGCTACGAGACTGAGGGTGAGCAGTACTTC
>TRBV4-3|.|.|TRBJ1-6
CASTTSNSPLHF
TGCGCCAGCACCACCTCCAATTCACCCCTCCACTTT
>TRBV28|.|.|TRBJ1-5
CASSLVQYNQPQHF
TGTGCCAGCAGTTTGGTACAGTACAATCAGCCCCAGCATTTT
>TRBV3-1/TRBV3-2|TRBD1|.|TRBJ1-1
CASSQKTTGGWTEAFF
TGTGCCAGCAGCCAAAAAACCACAGGGGGCTGGACTGAAGCTTTCTTT
>TRBV2|.|.|TRBJ2-7
CASKGSGDEQYF
TGTGCCAGCAAAGGTAGCGGCGACGAGCAGTACTTC
>TRBV2|.|.|TRBJ1-3
CASSAIRGSGNTIYF
TGTGCCAGCAGTGCTATCAGGGGCTCTGGAAACACCATATATTTT
>TRBV24-1|.|.|TRBJ2-1
CATTTGNYNEQFF
TGTGCCACCACAACAGGGAACTACAATGAGCAGTTCTTC
>TRBV18|.|once|TRBJ2-1
CASSPYTRTENEQFF
TGTGCCAGCTCACCCTACACCAGGACTGAGAATGAGCAGTTCTTC
>TRBV10-3|.|.|TRBJ1-4
CAIRRDTTTNEKLFF
TGTGCCATCAGGAGGGACACTACAACTAATGAAAAACTGTTTTTT
>TRBV7-9|.|.|TRBJ2-3
CASSFPGGDTQYF
TGTGCCAGCAGCTTTCCCGGGGGAGATACGCAGTATTTT
>TRBV2|.|.|TRBJ2-5
CASKLHRGAGETQYF
TGTGCCAGCAAGCTTCACCGGGGGGCCGGAGAGACCCAGTACTTC
>TRBV5-6|.|.|TRBJ1-2
CASSRGLEGYGYTF
TGTGCCAGCAGTCGGGGGCTGGAAGGCTATGGCTACACCTTC
>TRBV6-5|.|.|TRBJ2-1
CASSYSIGSNNEQFF
TGTGCCAGCAGTTACTCGATCGGCTCGAACAATGAGCAGTTCTTC
>TRBV7-9|.|few|TRBJ1-2
CASSLLIGGGYTF
TGTGCCAGCAGCTTGTTGATCGGAGGTGGCTACACCTTC
>TRBV2|.|once|TRBJ1-1
CASSYSPSSTEAFF
TGTGCCAGCAGTTACAGTCCTTCGAGCACTGAAGCTTTCTTT
>TRBV18|TRBD2|.|TRBJ2-5
CASSPPAAGGRQETQYF
TGTGCCAGCTCACCACCGGCAGCGGGGGGCCGCCAAGAGACCCAGTACTTC
>TRBV19|TRBD1|.|TRBJ2-7
CASSIDAGTGPGEQYF
TGTGCCAGTAGTATAGATGCCGGGACAGGGCCGGGCGAGCAGTACTTC
>TRBV7-9|.|.|TRBJ1-1
CASSFRQIGMNTEAFF
TGTGCCAGCAGCTTTCGACAGATAGGCATGAACACTGAAGCTTTCTTT
>TRBV18|.|.|TRBJ2-2
CASSLGQFTGELFF
TGTGCCAGCTCACTCGGACAGTTCACCGGGGAGCTGTTTTTT
>TRBV6-5|.|.|TRBJ1-2
CASSTRTEPNYGYTF
TGTGCCAGCAGTACCCGGACTGAGCCTAACTATGGCTACACCTTC
>TRBV7-8|TRBD2|.|TRBJ2-2
CASSLVYSGGGELFF
TGTGCCAGCAGCTTAGTTTATAGCGGGGGCGGGGAGCTGTTTTTT
>TRBV3-1/TRBV3-2|TRBD1|.|TRBJ1-1
CASSQRDSLNTEAFF
TGTGCCAGCAGCCAACGGGACAGTCTGAACACTGAAGCTTTCTTT
>TRBV2|TRBD2|.|TRBJ2-1
CASSSTSGGHNEQFF
TGTGCCAGCAGTTCGACTAGCGGAGGGCACAATGAGCAGTTCTTC
>TRBV5-5|.|once|TRBJ1-4
CASSLVFSEKLFF
TGTGCCAGCAGCTTGGTTTTCTCTGAAAAACTGTTTTTT
>TRBV5-4|.|.|TRBJ2-2
CASSLPGRVATPGELFF
TGTGCCAGCAGCCTCCCGGGAAGGGTCGCGACGCCCGGGGAGCTGTTTTTT
>TRBV28|TRBD1|once|TRBJ2-7
CASRDRGSYEQYF
TGTGCCAGCAGGGACAGGGGGTCCTACGAGCAGTACTTC
>TRBV7-8|TRBD1|few|TRBJ1-2
CASSYPGQGLANYGYTF
TGTGCCAGCAGCTACCCGGGACAGGGACTTGCTAACTATGGCTACACCTTC
>TRBV5-1|.|.|TRBJ1-1
CASSSDTTNTEAFF
TGCGCCAGCAGCTCCGACACCACGAACACTGAAGCTTTCTTT
>TRBV11-2|.|.|TRBJ1-2
CASSLVGQGSGYGYTF
TGTGCCAGCAGCTTAGTAGGTCAGGGTTCCGGCTATGGCTACACCTTC
>TRBV7-2|.|.|TRBJ1-6
CASSLGQALEHLHF
TGTGCCAGCAGCTTAGGACAGGCCCTTGAACACCTCCACTTT
>TRBV6-5|.|.|TRBJ1-1
CASSYSSAAITEAFF
TGTGCCAGCAGTTACTCGTCCGCAGCCATCACTGAAGCTTTCTTT
>TRBV12-5|TRBD1|once|TRBJ2-3
CASSRTGGRADTQYF
TGTGCTAGTTCCAGGACAGGGGGTAGAGCAGATACGCAGTATTTT
>TRBV9|.|.|TRBJ2-7
CASSPGGMSYEQYF
TGTGCCAGCAGCCCCGGGGGCATGTCCTACGAGCAGTACTTC
>TRBV28|.|.|TRBJ1-5
CASSQGFVQPQHF
TGTGCCAGCAGCCAGGGTTTCGTGCAGCCCCAGCATTTT
>TRBV7-8|TRBD2|.|TRBJ2-7
CASSPMWGGTYEQYF
TGTGCCAGCAGTCCTATGTGGGGGGGGACCTACGAGCAGTACTTC
>TRBV28|TRBD1|.|TRBJ1-2
CASSLAGGSVNYGYTF
TGTGCCAGCAGTTTGGCAGGGGGATCCGTTAACTATGGCTACACCTTC
>TRBV7-2|TRBD1|.|TRBJ2-7
CASRKAPGTGYEQYF
TGTGCCAGCAGGAAAGCCCCGGGGACAGGCTACGAGCAGTACTTC
>TRBV19|.|.|TRBJ2-1
CASSPSETSYNEQFF
TGTGCCAGTAGTCCTTCGGAAACCTCCTACAATGAGCAGTTCTTC
>TRBV11-3|.|.|TRBJ2-3
CASSRGAQGGGTQYF
TGTGCCAGCAGCAGAGGGGCCCAGGGAGGAGGTACGCAGTATTTT
>TRBV2|.|.|TRBJ1-5
CASSLVAARQPQHF
TGTGCCAGCAGCTTGGTCGCAGCTCGTCAGCCCCAGCATTTT
>TRBV2|TRBD1|.|TRBJ1-6
CASSYGQASNSPLHF
TGTGCCAGCAGTTACGGACAGGCCTCTAATTCACCCCTCCACTTT